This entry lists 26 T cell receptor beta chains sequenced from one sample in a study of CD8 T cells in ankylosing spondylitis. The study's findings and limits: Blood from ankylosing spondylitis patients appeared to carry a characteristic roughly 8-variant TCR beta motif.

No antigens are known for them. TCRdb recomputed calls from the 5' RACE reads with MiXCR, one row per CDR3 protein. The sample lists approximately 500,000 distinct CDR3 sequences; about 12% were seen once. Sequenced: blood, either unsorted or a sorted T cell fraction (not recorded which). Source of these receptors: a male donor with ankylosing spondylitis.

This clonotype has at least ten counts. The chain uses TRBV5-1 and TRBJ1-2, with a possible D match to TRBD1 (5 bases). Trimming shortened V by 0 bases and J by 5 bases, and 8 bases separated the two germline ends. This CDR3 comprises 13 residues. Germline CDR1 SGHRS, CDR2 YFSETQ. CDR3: CASSLDRFYGYTF. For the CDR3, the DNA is TGCGCCAGCAGCTTGGACAGGTTTTATGGCTACACCTTC.

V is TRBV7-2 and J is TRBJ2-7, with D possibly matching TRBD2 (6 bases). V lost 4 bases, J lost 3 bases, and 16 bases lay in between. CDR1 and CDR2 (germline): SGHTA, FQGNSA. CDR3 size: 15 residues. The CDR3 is CASSSTPGLDYEQYF. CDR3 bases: TGTGCCAGCAGCTCCACCCCGGGACTGGACTACGAGCAGTACTTC.

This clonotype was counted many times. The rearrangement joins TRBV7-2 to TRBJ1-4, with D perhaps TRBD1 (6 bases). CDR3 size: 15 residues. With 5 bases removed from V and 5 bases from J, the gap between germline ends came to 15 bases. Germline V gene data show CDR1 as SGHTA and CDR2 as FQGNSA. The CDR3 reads CASSQQTGKNEKLFF. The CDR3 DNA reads TGTGCCAGCAGCCAACAGACAGGCAAAAATGAAAAACTGTTTTTT.

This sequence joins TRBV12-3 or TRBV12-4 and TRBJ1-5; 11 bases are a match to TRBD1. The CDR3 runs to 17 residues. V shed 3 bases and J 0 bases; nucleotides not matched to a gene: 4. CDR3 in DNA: TGTGCCAGCAGTTTCGGGACAGGGGGGTATAGCAATCAGCCCCAGCATTTT. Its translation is CASSFGTGGYSNQPQHF.

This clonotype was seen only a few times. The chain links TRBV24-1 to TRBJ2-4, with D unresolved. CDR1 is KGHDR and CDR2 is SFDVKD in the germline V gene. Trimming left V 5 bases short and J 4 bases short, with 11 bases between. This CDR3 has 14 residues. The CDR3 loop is CATSAGHAKNIQYF. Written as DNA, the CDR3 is TGTGCCACCAGTGCTGGCCACGCGAAAAACATTCAGTACTTC.

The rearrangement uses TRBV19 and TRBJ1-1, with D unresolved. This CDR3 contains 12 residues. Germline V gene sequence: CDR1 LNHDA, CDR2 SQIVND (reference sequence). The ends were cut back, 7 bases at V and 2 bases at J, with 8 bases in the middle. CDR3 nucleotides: TGTGCCAGTATACAGAGTAACACTGAAGCTTTCTTT. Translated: CASIQSNTEAFF. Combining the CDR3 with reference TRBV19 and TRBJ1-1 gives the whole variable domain DGGITQSPKYLFRKEGQNVTLSCEQNLNHDAMYWYRQDPGQGLRLIYYSQIVNDFQKGDIAEGYSVSREKKESFPLTVTSAQKNPTAFYLCASIQSNTEAFFGQGTRLTVV.

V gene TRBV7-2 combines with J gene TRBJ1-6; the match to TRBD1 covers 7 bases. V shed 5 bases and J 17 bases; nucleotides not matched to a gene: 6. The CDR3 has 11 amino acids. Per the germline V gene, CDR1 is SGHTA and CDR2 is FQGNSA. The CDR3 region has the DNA TGTGCCAGCAGCCGGGACAGTGAAATCCACTTT. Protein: CASSRDSEIHF. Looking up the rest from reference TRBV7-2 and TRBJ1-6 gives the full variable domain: GAGVSQSPSNKVTEKGKDVELRCDPISGHTALYWYRQSLGQGLEFLIYFQGNSAPDKSGLPSDRFSAERTGGSVSTLTIQRTQQEDSAVYLCASSRDSEIHFGNGTRLTVT.

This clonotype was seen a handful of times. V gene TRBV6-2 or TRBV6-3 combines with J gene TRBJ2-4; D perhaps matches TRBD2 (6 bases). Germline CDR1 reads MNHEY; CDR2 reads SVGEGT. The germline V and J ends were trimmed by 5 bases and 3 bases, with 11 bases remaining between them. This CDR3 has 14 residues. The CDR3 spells CASSIRDFKNIQYF. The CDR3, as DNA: TGTGCCAGCAGTATCAGGGACTTCAAAAACATTCAGTACTTC.

The CDR3 DNA reads TGTGCCAGCAGTTACTCGGGTTTGGACAGGACGAACACTGAAGCTTTCTTT. Translated: CASSYSGLDRTNTEAFF. The chain employs TRBV6-5 and TRBJ1-1, with 7 bases fitting TRBD1. J lost 1 base, V lost 0 bases, and 8 bases had no gene match. The CDR3 is made up of 17 amino acids. From germline, CDR1 is MNHEY and CDR2 SVGAGI.

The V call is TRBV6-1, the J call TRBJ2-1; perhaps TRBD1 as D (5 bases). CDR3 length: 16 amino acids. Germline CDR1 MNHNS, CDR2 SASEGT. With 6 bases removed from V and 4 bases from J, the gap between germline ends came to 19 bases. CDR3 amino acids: CASSTSYLQVYNEQFF. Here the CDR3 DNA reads TGTGCCAGCAGCACATCCTACTTACAGGTTTACAATGAGCAGTTCTTC.

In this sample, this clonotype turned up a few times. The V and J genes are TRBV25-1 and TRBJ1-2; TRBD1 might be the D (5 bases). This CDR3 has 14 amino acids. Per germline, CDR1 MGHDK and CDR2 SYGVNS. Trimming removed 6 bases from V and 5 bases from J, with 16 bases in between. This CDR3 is CASSNTGGTYGYTF. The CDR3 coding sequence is TGTGCCAGCAGCAATACAGGTGGGACGTATGGCTACACCTTC.

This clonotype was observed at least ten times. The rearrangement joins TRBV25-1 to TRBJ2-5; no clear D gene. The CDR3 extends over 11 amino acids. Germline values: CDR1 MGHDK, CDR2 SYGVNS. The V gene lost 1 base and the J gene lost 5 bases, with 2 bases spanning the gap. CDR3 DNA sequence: TGTGCCAGCAGTGAATCGGAGACCCAGTACTTC. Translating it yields CASSESETQYF.

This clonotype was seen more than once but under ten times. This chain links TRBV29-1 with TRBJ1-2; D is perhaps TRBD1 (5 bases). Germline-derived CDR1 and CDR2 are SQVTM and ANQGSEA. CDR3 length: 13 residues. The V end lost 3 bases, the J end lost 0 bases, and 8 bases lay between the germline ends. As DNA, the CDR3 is TGCAGCGTTGACTACAGGTCTAACTATGGCTACACCTTC. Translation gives CSVDYRSNYGYTF.

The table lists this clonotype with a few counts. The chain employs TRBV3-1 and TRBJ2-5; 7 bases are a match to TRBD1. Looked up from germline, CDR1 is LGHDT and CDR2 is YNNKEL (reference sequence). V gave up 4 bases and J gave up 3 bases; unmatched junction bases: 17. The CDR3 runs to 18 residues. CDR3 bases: TGTGCCAGCAGCCCCCAAGAGGCTCCGGGACAGATTAAAGAGACCCAGTACTTC. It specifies CASSPQEAPGQIKETQYF.

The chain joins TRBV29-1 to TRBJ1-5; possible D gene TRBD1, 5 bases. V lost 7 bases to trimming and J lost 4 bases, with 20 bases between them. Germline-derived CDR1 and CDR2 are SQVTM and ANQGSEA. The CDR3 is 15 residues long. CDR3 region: CSAAGGGGSNQPQHF. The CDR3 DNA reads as TGCAGCGCCGCCGGGGGGGGAGGGTCTAATCAGCCCCAGCATTTT.

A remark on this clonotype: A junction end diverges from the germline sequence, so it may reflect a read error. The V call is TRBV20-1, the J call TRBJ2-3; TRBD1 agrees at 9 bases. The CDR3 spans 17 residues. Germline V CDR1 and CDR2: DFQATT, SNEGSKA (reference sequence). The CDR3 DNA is TGCTGTGCTTCCGGGACAGGGATATTATCTAGCACAGATACGCAGTATTTT. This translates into CCASGTGILSSTDTQYF.

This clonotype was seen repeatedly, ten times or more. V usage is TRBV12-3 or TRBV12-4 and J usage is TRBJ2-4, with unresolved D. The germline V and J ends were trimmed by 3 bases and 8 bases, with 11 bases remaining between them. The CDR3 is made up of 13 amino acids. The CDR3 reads CASSLGLGDIQYF. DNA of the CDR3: TGTGCCAGCAGTTTGGGTCTTGGGGACATTCAGTACTTC.

This CDR3 is CASSIQSGGTYEQYF. CDR3 coding DNA: TGTGCCAGCAGCATTCAGTCGGGCGGGACCTACGAGCAGTACTTC. The J gene is TRBJ2-7, the V gene TRBV11-2; possibly TRBD2 for D (6 bases). The germline V gene encodes CDR1 SGHAT and CDR2 FQNNGV. V was clipped by 5 bases and J by 2 bases, with 16 bases between them. CDR3 length: 15 amino acids.

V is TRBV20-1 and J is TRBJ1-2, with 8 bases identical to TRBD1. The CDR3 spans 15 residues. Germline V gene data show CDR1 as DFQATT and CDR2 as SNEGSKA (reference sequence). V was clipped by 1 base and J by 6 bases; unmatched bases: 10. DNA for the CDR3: TGCAGTGCTAGAGTCGGGTGGGGACAGGTCGATGGCTACACCTTC. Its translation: CSARVGWGQVDGYTF.

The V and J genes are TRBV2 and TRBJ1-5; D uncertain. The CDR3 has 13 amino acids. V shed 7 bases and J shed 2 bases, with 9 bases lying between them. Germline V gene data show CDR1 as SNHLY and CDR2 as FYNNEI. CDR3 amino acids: CASTFQGNQPQHF. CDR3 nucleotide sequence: TGTGCCAGCACCTTCCAAGGCAATCAGCCCCAGCATTTT.

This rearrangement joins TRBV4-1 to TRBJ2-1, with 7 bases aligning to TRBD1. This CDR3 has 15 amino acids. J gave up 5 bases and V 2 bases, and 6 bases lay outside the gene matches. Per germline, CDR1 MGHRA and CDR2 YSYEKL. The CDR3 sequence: CASSQTWTGNNEQFF. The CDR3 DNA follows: TGCGCCAGCAGCCAAACTTGGACAGGTAACAATGAGCAGTTCTTC.

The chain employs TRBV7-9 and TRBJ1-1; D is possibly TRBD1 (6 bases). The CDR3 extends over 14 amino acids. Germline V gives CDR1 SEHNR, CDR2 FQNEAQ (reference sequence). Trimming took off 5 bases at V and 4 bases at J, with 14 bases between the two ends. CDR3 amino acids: CASSEEGESTEAFF. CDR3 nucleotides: TGTGCCAGCAGCGAAGAGGGGGAGAGCACTGAAGCTTTCTTT.

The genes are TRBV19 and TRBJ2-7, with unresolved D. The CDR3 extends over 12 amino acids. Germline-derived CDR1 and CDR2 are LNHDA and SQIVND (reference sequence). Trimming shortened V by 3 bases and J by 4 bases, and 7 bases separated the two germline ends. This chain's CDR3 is CASSIRGYEQYF. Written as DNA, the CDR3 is TGTGCCAGTAGTATCAGAGGTTACGAGCAGTACTTC.

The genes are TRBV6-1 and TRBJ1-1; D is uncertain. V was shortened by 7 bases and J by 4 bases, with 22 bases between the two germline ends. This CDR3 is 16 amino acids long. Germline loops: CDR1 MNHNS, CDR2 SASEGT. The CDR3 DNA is TGTGCCAGCACCGGAGGGATGGGGAGAGGGTCCACTGAAGCTTTCTTT. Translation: CASTGGMGRGSTEAFF.

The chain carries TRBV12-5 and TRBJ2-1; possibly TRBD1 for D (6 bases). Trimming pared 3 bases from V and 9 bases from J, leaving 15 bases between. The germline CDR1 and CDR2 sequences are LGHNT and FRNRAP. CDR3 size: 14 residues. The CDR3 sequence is CASGFSIQGSEQFF. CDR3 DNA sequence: TGTGCTAGTGGTTTCTCCATACAGGGTAGTGAGCAGTTCTTC.

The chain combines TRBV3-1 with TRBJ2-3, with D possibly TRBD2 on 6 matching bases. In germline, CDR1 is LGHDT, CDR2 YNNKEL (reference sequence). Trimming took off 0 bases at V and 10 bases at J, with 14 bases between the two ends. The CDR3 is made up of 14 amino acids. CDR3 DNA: TGTGCCAGCAGCCAAGATTACGGGACTGGTGCGCAGTATTTT. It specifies CASSQDYGTGAQYF.